Following are 17 T cell receptor beta chains from one sample sequenced in a study of blood T cells in healthy people across ages. A second PCR of 7 to 11 cycles used a sample-barcoded 5' primer and a J-beta primer mix. TCRdb ran MiXCR on the 5' RACE reads and lists one entry per CDR3 protein. The data contain 500,000 to 550,000 distinct CDR3 sequences, more than 20% of them singletons. The same data also went into a second study, on T cells of mothers and their children.

Sequencing was carried out using blood. The receptor set was obtained from a boy between 5 and 17 years old in good health.

The table lists this clonotype with a few counts. The J gene is TRBJ2-5, the V gene TRBV28, with D possibly being TRBD1 (5 bases). Trimming removed 5 bases at V and 2 bases at J, with 15 bases between. This CDR3 is built from 15 residues. CDR1 is MDHEN, CDR2 SYDVKM, per germline. In nucleotides, the CDR3 is TGTGCCAGCAGTCCACAGGCTTTGCAGCAAGAGACCCAGTACTTC. Protein product: CASSPQALQQETQYF.

There are a few counts of this clonotype. This sequence joins TRBV10-3 and TRBJ2-7; D call uncertain. Germline CDR1 ENHRY, CDR2 SYGVKD. With 4 bases removed from V and 6 bases from J, the gap between germline ends came to 13 bases. The CDR3 has 13 amino acids. The CDR3 sequence is CAISGTIPTEQYF. The CDR3 DNA is TGTGCCATCAGTGGTACCATTCCTACCGAGCAGTACTTC.

The chain has TRBV29-1 and TRBJ2-5; no clear D gene. This CDR3 region has 10 residues. CDR1 and CDR2 (germline): SQVTM, ANQGSEA. Trimming took 7 bases from V and 5 from J, leaving 8 bases between them. As DNA, the CDR3 is TGCAGCGCCGCCCGTGAGACCCAGTACTTC. Translated, it gives CSAARETQYF.

CDR3 coding DNA: TGTGCCAGCAGCCCACGGGACGTTTCCTCCTACGAGCAGTACTTC. Protein sequence: CASSPRDVSSYEQYF. V and J are TRBV21-1 and TRBJ2-7; the table's D call of TRBD1 was not tested on the DNA. TRBV21-1 is termed a pseudogene. The CDR3 loop spans 15 amino acids.

This clonotype showed up just a few times. The rearrangement joins TRBV20-1 to TRBJ1-2, with TRBD1 matching 10 bases. Germline trimming cut 0 bases from V and 4 bases from J; bases unmatched to any gene: 5. The CDR3 sequence is 15 residues long. Germline V gives CDR1 DFQATT, CDR2 SNEGSKA (reference sequence). The CDR3 DNA sequence: TGCAGTGCTAGAGATAGAGGGACAGGGGTCTATGGCTACACCTTC. Its protein product is CSARDRGTGVYGYTF.

The V and J genes are TRBV3-1 and TRBJ2-5; no reliable D call. The end of the DNA aligns better with TRBJ2-1, so the J call may be wrong. CDR3 length: 16 amino acids. From germline, CDR1 is LGHDT and CDR2 YNNKEL (reference sequence). The CDR3 DNA follows: TGTGCCAGCAGCCCACCTAATACAGCGAAATACAATGAGCAGTTCTTC. It is translated as CASSPPNTAKYNEQFF.

This clonotype has ten or more counts. The chain has TRBV29-1 and TRBJ1-4, with TRBD1 matching over 8 bases. The CDR3 covers 16 residues. J was trimmed by 4 bases and V by 7 bases; bases with no gene match: 14. Germline V gene sequence: CDR1 SQVTM, CDR2 ANQGSEA. The DNA for the CDR3 is TGCAGCGCTGGCGGTTCGGACAGGGAGATTAATGAAAAACTGTTTTTT. Translating it yields CSAGGSDREINEKLFF.

This clonotype occurred once. V usage is TRBV27 and J usage is TRBJ2-7, with unresolved D. Trimming removed 5 bases from V and 4 bases from J, with 12 bases in between. This CDR3 is built from 13 residues. Germline CDR1 MNHEY, CDR2 SMNVEV (reference sequence). For the CDR3, the DNA is TGTGCCAGCAGTGGTGAACCGGAATACGAGCAGTACTTC. This encodes CASSGEPEYEQYF.

The table lists this clonotype with a count of one. The germline gene is not matched at one end of the junction; a read error may be the cause. The chain joins TRBV7-7 to TRBJ1-1; maybe TRBD1 (5 bases). CDR3 size: 14 residues. From germline, CDR1 is SSHAT and CDR2 FNYEAQ (reference sequence). The CDR3 bases are TGTGCCAGCAGCTTACGGGGACCAAACACTGAAGCTGTCTTT. Translating gives CASSLRGPNTEAVF.

Turning to this clonotype: One end of the junction fails to match germline, which may point to a read error. V and J are TRBV20-1 and TRBJ2-3, with unresolved D. CDR1 DFQATT and CDR2 SNEGSKA come from the germline V gene (reference sequence). This CDR3 contains 16 residues. This CDR3 is CSVRSPPSRRPDTQYF. The DNA for the CDR3 is TGCAGTGTTAGATCCCCTCCCTCTAGGCGGCCAGATACGCAGTATTTT.

V usage is TRBV20-1 and J usage is TRBJ2-2; D is ambiguous. CDR1 DFQATT and CDR2 SNEGSKA come from the germline V gene (reference sequence). The V and J ends lost 0 bases and 6 bases respectively, with 8 bases between them. This CDR3 spans 13 amino acids. The CDR3 DNA is TGCAGTGCTAGAGATGAATGGTCCGGGGAGCTGTTTTTT. Its translation: CSARDEWSGELFF.

This chain uses TRBV6-5 with TRBJ2-7; no definite D call. From germline, CDR1 is MNHEY and CDR2 SVGAGI. This CDR3 contains 14 residues. Between the trimmed V and J ends, which lost 0 bases and 2 bases, there was a span of 8 bases. The CDR3 loop reads CASSYSMAPYEQYF. The CDR3 nucleotides read TGTGCCAGCAGTTACTCGATGGCCCCCTACGAGCAGTACTTC.

This clonotype occurred many times. The chain employs TRBV11-2 and TRBJ2-7; D is perhaps TRBD1 (5 bases). With 0 bases removed from V and 5 bases from J, the gap between germline ends came to 8 bases. The germline CDR1 and CDR2 sequences are SGHAT and FQNNGV. This CDR3 contains 13 residues. The CDR3 DNA sequence: TGTGCCAGCAGCTTAGAAGACAGCCACGAGCAGTACTTC. It yields the protein CASSLEDSHEQYF.

This clonotype was seen only a few times. CDR3: CASSVGLAGRYNEQFF. In DNA, the CDR3 is TGTGCCAGCAGCGTAGGGCTAGCGGGGAGGTACAATGAGCAGTTCTTC. The chain has TRBV9 and TRBJ2-1, with 9 bases matching TRBD2. The germline V gene has CDR1 SGDLS and CDR2 YYNGEE. V was clipped by 0 bases and J by 4 bases; unmatched bases: 5. The CDR3 loop spans 16 amino acids.

This clonotype was picked up one time. The chain links TRBV29-1 to TRBJ2-2, with D unclear. Per the germline V gene, CDR1 is SQVTM and CDR2 is ANQGSEA. Trimming took off 0 bases at V and 7 bases at J, with 3 bases between the two ends. The CDR3 spans 11 residues. The CDR3 reads CSVEDHGELFF. The CDR3 region has the DNA TGCAGCGTTGAAGACCACGGGGAGCTGTTTTTT.

The rearrangement uses TRBV20-1 and TRBJ1-2; the match to TRBD1 covers 7 bases. Germline CDR1 reads DFQATT; CDR2 reads SNEGSKA (reference sequence). V gave up 5 bases and J gave up 8 bases; unmatched junction bases: 8. The CDR3 has 12 amino acids. The CDR3 bases are TGCAGTGCTCCAACAGGGGCCGGAGGCTACACCTTC. Translated, it gives CSAPTGAGGYTF.

The CDR3 protein is CASSSTIGGHNEQFF. Here the CDR3 DNA reads TGTGCCAGCAGCTCCACCATCGGGGGTCACAATGAGCAGTTCTTC. This sequence joins TRBV7-9 and TRBJ2-5; D is possibly TRBD2 (6 bases). The J call may be mistaken, given a closer DNA end match to TRBJ2-1. Germline-derived CDR1 and CDR2 are SEHNR and FQNEAQ (reference sequence). This CDR3 is built from 15 residues.